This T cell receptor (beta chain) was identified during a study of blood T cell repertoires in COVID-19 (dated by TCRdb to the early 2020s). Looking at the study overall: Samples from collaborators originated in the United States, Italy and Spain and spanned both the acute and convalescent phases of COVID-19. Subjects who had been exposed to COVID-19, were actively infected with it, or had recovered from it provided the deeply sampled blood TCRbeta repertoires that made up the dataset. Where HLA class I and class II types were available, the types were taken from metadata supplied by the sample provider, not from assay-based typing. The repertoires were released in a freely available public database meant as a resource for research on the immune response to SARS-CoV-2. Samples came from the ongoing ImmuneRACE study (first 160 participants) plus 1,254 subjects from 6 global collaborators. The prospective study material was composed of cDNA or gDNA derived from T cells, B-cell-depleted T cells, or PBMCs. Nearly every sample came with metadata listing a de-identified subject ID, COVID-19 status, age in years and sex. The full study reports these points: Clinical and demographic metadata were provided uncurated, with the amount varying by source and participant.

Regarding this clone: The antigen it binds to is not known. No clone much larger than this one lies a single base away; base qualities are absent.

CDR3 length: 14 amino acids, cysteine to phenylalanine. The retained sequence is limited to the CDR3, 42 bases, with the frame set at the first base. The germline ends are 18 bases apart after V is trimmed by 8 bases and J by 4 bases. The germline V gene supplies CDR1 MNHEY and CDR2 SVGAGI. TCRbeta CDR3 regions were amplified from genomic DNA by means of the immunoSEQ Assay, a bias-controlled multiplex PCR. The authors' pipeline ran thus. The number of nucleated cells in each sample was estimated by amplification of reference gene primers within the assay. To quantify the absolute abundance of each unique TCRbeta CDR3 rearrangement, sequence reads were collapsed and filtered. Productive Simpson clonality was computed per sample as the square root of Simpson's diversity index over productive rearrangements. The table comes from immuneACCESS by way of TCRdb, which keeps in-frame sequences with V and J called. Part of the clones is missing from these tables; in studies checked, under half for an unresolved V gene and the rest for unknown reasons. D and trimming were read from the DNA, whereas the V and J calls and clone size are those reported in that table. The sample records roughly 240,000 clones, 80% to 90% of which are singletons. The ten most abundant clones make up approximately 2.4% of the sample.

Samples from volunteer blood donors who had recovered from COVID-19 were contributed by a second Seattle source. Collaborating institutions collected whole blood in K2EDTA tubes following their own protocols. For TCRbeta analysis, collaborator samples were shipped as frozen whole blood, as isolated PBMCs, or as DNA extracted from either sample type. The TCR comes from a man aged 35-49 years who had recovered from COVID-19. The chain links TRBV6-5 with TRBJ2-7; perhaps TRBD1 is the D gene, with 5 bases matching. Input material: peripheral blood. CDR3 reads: CASAVDIRGYEQYF. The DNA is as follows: TGTGCCAGCGCGGTGGACATCCGTGGGTACGAGCAGTACTTC.